The present TCR beta chain was sequenced within a study of T-cell reconstitution after alpha-beta-depleted transplantation in children. General study results and limits: When one year had passed after transplant, most T-cell counts and diversity came from newly produced T cells. Approximately two months post-transplant, alpha-beta T cells reportedly originated from several hundred expanded graft clones.

Trimming cost V 2 bases and J 7 bases; bases outside gene matches: 7. CDR1 is SGHTA, CDR2 FQGNSA, per germline. This CDR3 has 15 residues. Preparation of the TCRbeta library involved a method that used unique molecular identifiers. TCRdb itself ran the PCR reads through MiXCR, one entry per CDR3 protein. In the table there are around 120,000 distinct CDR3 sequences, more than 20% of which are singletons. Comments on this clonotype: The antigen remains undetermined.

The chain carries TRBV7-2 and TRBJ2-1, with TRBD1 matching 8 bases. The specimen was PBMCs, mostly from graft donor cells, collected 180 days after TCRalphabeta/CD19-depleted stem cell transplant. This clonotype originated in a male patient under 10 years old who had a stem cell transplant for chronic granulomatous disease, so the T cells may come from the graft donor. The CDR3 DNA reads TGTGCCAGCAGCTTAATCCAGGGGGCGAGTAATGAGCAGTTCTTC. It specifies CASSLIQGASNEQFF. The full variable domain, in which reference TRBV7-2 and TRBJ2-1 provide the parts outside the CDR3, is GAGVSQSPSNKVTEKGKDVELRCDPISGHTALYWYRQSLGQGLEFLIYFQGNSAPDKSGLPSDRFSAERTGGSVSTLTIQRTQQEDSAVYLCASSLIQGASNEQFFGPGTRLTVL.